This passage covers 26 T cell receptor beta chains from one sample sequenced in a study of blood T cells in healthy people across ages. Primed by a sample-barcoded 5' primer and a J-beta primer mix, a second PCR proceeded for roughly 6 to 12 cycles. Via MiXCR, TCRdb re-called the 5' RACE reads, giving one row per CDR3 protein. The data show 1.5 million to 2 million distinct CDR3 sequences, less than 50% seen once. What was sequenced was blood. All receptors derive from a woman aged 35 to 49 in good health.

The chain recombines TRBV20-1 with TRBJ2-5; D is ambiguous. The length of the CDR3 is 14 residues. V shed 6 bases and J shed 1 base, with 15 bases lying between them. Germline CDR1 reads DFQATT; CDR2 reads SNEGSKA (reference sequence). The CDR3 is CSAIQARPQETQYF. As DNA, the CDR3 is TGCAGTGCAATTCAGGCCCGGCCCCAAGAGACCCAGTACTTC.

This clonotype was found a few times. V and J are TRBV9 and TRBJ2-7; TRBD1 might be the D (6 bases). CDR3 length: 12 residues. V shed 0 bases and J shed 6 bases, with 7 bases lying between them. Per the germline V gene, CDR1 is SGDLS and CDR2 is YYNGEE. Here the CDR3 DNA reads TGTGCCAGCAGCGTAGGGACAGCCGAGCAGTACTTC. Translated: CASSVGTAEQYF. The full variable domain, with the rest looked up from reference TRBV9 and TRBJ2-7, is DSGVTQTPKHLITATGQRVTLRCSPRSGDLSVYWYQQSLDQGLQFLIQYYNGEERAKGNILERFSAQQFPDLHSELNLSSLELGDSALYFCASSVGTAEQYFGPGTRLTVT.

The CDR3 loop is CASSQGQGSRETQYF. CDR3 coding DNA: TGTGCCAGCAGTCAGGGACAGGGATCGCGAGAGACCCAGTACTTC. V usage is TRBV7-6 and J usage is TRBJ2-5; TRBD1 matches 9 bases. The CDR3 is 15 residues long. Germline V lookup: CDR1 SGHVS, CDR2 FNYEAQ. V gave up 6 bases and J gave up 4 bases; unmatched junction bases: 9.

CDR3 residues: CASSHSSRRHYEQYF. For the CDR3, the DNA is TGTGCCAGCAGCCACAGCAGTCGGAGACACTACGAGCAGTACTTC. The rearrangement uses TRBV3-1 and TRBJ2-4; the D is unclear. The DNA end lines up better with TRBJ2-7; the J call may be wrong. The CDR3 is 15 amino acids. The V gene's germline CDR1 is LGHDT and CDR2 YNNKEL (reference sequence).

This clonotype appeared a few times. The chain combines TRBV28 with TRBJ1-4; perhaps TRBD1 as D (6 bases). CDR1 is MDHEN, CDR2 SYDVKM, per germline. The CDR3 consists of 15 residues. V gave up 2 bases and J gave up 8 bases, with 15 bases separating them. The CDR3 loop is CASSLGGSWGEKLFF. In DNA, the CDR3 is TGTGCCAGCAGTTTAGGGGGCTCCTGGGGAGAAAAACTGTTTTTT.

The gene calls are TRBV18 and TRBJ1-5; D perhaps matches TRBD1 (6 bases). This CDR3 is 16 amino acids long. Germline CDR1 KGHSH, CDR2 LQKENI. V was clipped by 1 base and J by 3 bases, with 13 bases between them. The CDR3 DNA reads TGTGCCAGCTCACCACAAAACGGACAGATCAATCAGCCCCAGCATTTT. Its protein is CASSPQNGQINQPQHF.

This clonotype turned up a few times. V usage is TRBV12-3 or TRBV12-4 and J usage is TRBJ2-4; D is possibly TRBD1 (6 bases). The germline V and J ends were trimmed by 2 bases and 7 bases, with 15 bases remaining between them. The CDR3 spans 15 residues. CDR3 protein: CASSLFAGVLNIQYF. DNA of the CDR3: TGTGCCAGCAGTTTATTCGCAGGGGTTCTGAACATTCAGTACTTC.

The V call is TRBV20-1, the J call TRBJ2-4, with 10 bases matching TRBD1. This CDR3 has 14 amino acids. The trim removed 2 bases at V and 6 bases at J, leaving 4 bases unmatched. The V gene's germline CDR1 is DFQATT and CDR2 SNEGSKA (reference sequence). Here the CDR3 DNA reads TGCAGTGCTAGACCCGGGACAGGGGCAAACATTCAGTACTTC. Protein sequence: CSARPGTGANIQYF.

This clonotype was seen only once. This sequence joins TRBV7-2 and TRBJ2-4, with a tentative D call TRBD2 (5 bases). This CDR3 contains 17 residues. Trimming took off 5 bases at V and 1 base at J, with 18 bases between the two ends. CDR1 is SGHTA and CDR2 is FQGNSA in the germline V gene. As DNA, the CDR3 is TGTGCCAGCAGCCCTCGGGCGGCCTCGGGGGCCAAAAACATTCAGTACTTC. This encodes CASSPRAASGAKNIQYF.

The chain is built from TRBV11-2 and TRBJ2-3, with TRBD2 identical over 8 bases. Trimming cost V 1 base and J 4 bases; bases outside gene matches: 4. Germline-derived CDR1 and CDR2 are SGHAT and FQNNGV. This CDR3 contains 15 residues. This CDR3 reads CASSLGPAGADTQYF. The CDR3 bases are TGTGCCAGCAGCTTAGGTCCAGCGGGGGCAGATACGCAGTATTTT.

This sequence joins TRBV6-2 or TRBV6-3 and TRBJ2-3; D perhaps matches TRBD2 (5 bases). V was shortened by 6 bases and J by 9 bases, with 16 bases between the two germline ends. Germline CDR1 MNHEY, CDR2 SVGEGT. The CDR3 extends over 13 amino acids. The CDR3 loop reads CASRATALATQYF. The CDR3 coding sequence is TGTGCCAGCAGAGCAACGGCTCTAGCCACGCAGTATTTT.

V gene TRBV27 combines with J gene TRBJ2-3; 12 bases fit TRBD2. This CDR3 comprises 17 residues. Trimming took 2 bases from V and 4 from J; bases not matched to a gene: 7. In germline, CDR1 is MNHEY, CDR2 SMNVEV (reference sequence). The CDR3 nucleotides are TGTGCCAGCAGTTTACCACGGACTAGCGGGGCCGCAGATACGCAGTATTTT. It yields the protein CASSLPRTSGAADTQYF.

The V call is TRBV7-2, the J call TRBJ2-7, with D possibly TRBD2 on 6 matching bases. Germline CDR1 reads SGHTA; CDR2 reads FQGNSA. Trimming left V 5 bases short and J 2 bases short, with 16 bases between. The CDR3 sequence is 15 residues long. CDR3: CASSQEAGPTYEQYF. DNA of the CDR3: TGTGCCAGCAGCCAAGAAGCGGGTCCTACCTACGAGCAGTACTTC. Looking up the rest from reference TRBV7-2 and TRBJ2-7 gives the full variable domain: GAGVSQSPSNKVTEKGKDVELRCDPISGHTALYWYRQSLGQGLEFLIYFQGNSAPDKSGLPSDRFSAERTGGSVSTLTIQRTQQEDSAVYLCASSQEAGPTYEQYFGPGTRLTVT.

The V and J genes are TRBV20-1 and TRBJ1-1; 9 nucleotides line up with TRBD1. With 7 bases clipped from V and 7 bases from J, the junction kept 7 bases outside the gene matches. CDR3 length: 12 residues. In germline, CDR1 is DFQATT, CDR2 SNEGSKA (reference sequence). In DNA, the CDR3 is TGCAGTGGTATACAGGGGGCCCGTGAAGCTTTCTTT. This sequence encodes CSGIQGAREAFF.

The V and J genes are TRBV6-2 or TRBV6-3 and TRBJ2-3, with D uncertain. Trimming left V 0 bases short and J 0 bases short, with 7 bases between. This CDR3 region has 15 residues. Germline CDR1 and CDR2: MNHEY and SVGEGT. The CDR3 sequence: CASSYSHLSTDTQYF. In DNA form, the CDR3 reads TGTGCCAGCAGTTACTCCCACTTAAGCACAGATACGCAGTATTTT.

In DNA form, the CDR3 reads TGTGCCAGCAGTCCCCTTGACGCCGACACCTACGAGCAGTACTTC. Amino acids: CASSPLDADTYEQYF. V and J are TRBV28 and TRBJ2-7; no firm D call. Trimming shortened V by 5 bases and J by 2 bases, and 16 bases separated the two germline ends. CDR3 size: 15 residues. CDR1 and CDR2 from the germline V gene are MDHEN and SYDVKM. Filled out from reference TRBV28 and TRBJ2-7, the complete variable domain reads DVKVTQSSRYLVKRTGEKVFLECVQDMDHENMFWYRQDPGLGLRLIYFSYDVKMKEKGDIPEGYSVSREKKERFSLILESASTNQTSMYLCASSPLDADTYEQYFGPGTRLTVT.

There are a few counts of this clonotype. This chain connects TRBV10-3 to TRBJ2-7, with 7 bases that match TRBD2. CDR3 length: 11 residues. Germline values: CDR1 ENHRY, CDR2 SYGVKD. The ends lost 9 bases at V and 6 bases at J; junction bases unmatched: 5. Here the CDR3 DNA reads TGTGCCATTGGGGAGGGGTTCGAGCAGTACTTC. Translated: CAIGEGFEQYF.

The chain is built from TRBV7-2 and TRBJ2-3; D call uncertain. The CDR3 loop spans 13 amino acids. Deletions cut 4 bases from V and 2 bases from J, with 7 bases between. CDR1 and CDR2 from the germline V gene are SGHTA and FQGNSA. The CDR3 sequence: CASSSWDTDTQYF. CDR3 nucleotide sequence: TGTGCCAGCAGCTCATGGGACACAGATACGCAGTATTTT.

This clonotype was observed once. The V call is TRBV7-8, the J call TRBJ2-1, with a possible D match to TRBD2 (5 bases). Germline V lookup: CDR1 SGHVS, CDR2 FQNEAQ. The V and J ends lost 10 bases and 1 base respectively, with 14 bases between them. The CDR3 is 14 amino acids. CDR3 protein: CATGEGSSYNEQFF. In DNA, the CDR3 is TGTGCCACTGGGGAAGGGAGTTCCTACAATGAGCAGTTCTTC.

This chain links TRBV5-1 with TRBJ2-7; D is uncertain. CDR1 and CDR2 from the germline V gene are SGHRS and YFSETQ. Trimming cost V 0 bases and J 0 bases, with 7 bases left between them. This CDR3 is 14 amino acids long. The CDR3 spells CASSLEASSYEQYF. DNA of the CDR3: TGCGCCAGCAGCTTGGAGGCCAGCTCCTACGAGCAGTACTTC.

A few counts support this clonotype. The chain recombines TRBV28 with TRBJ2-5; tentative D call: TRBD1 (6 bases). The CDR3 has 14 residues. V gave up 7 bases and J gave up 5 bases, with 17 bases separating them. CDR1 is MDHEN, CDR2 SYDVKM, per germline. DNA of the CDR3: TGTGCCAGCACCGTCCCTACAGGGTTGGAGACCCAGTACTTC. Encoded protein: CASTVPTGLETQYF.

This clonotype was counted a few times. This chain links TRBV7-2 with TRBJ1-5; 7 bases map to TRBD1. CDR1 SGHTA and CDR2 FQGNSA come from the germline V gene. The junction had 7 bases not matched to a gene; V was cut back by 5 bases and J by 3 bases. This CDR3 contains 15 residues. CDR3 DNA: TGTGCCAGCAGCCCCTGGGACAGCCTCAATCAGCCCCAGCATTTT. Translation: CASSPWDSLNQPQHF.

This clonotype appeared a single time. Being one base from a much bigger clone, this may be a read error. The J gene is TRBJ2-6, the V gene TRBV20-1; unclear D gene. CDR3 length equals 16 residues. Germline V gene sequence: CDR1 DFQATT, CDR2 SNEGSKA (reference sequence). CDR3 in amino acids: CSARLGGASRANVLTF. DNA for the CDR3: TGCAGTGCTAGATTGGGTGGAGCCTCTAGGGCCAACGTCCTGACTTTC.

Only a few counts were recorded for this clonotype. V is TRBV4-3 and J is TRBJ2-1; 12 nucleotides align to TRBD2. Germline-derived CDR1 and CDR2 are LGHNA and YSLEER. J was trimmed by 10 bases and V by 1 base; bases with no gene match: 14. The CDR3 contains 18 residues. CDR3 nucleotide sequence: TGCGCCAGCAGCCAAGGGACTAGCGGGGCCAAACGATCGGGGGAGCAGTTCTTC. This sequence encodes CASSQGTSGAKRSGEQFF.

The chain uses TRBV28 and TRBJ1-2; D is ambiguous. The CDR3 contains 13 residues. Germline CDR1 is MDHEN and CDR2 is SYDVKM. V lost 8 bases to trimming and J lost 4 bases, with 14 bases between them. The CDR3 spells CASDSITFYGYTF. As DNA, the CDR3 is TGTGCCAGCGACTCAATAACCTTCTATGGCTACACCTTC.

The chain carries TRBV5-1 and TRBJ2-3, with 11 positions matching TRBD2. CDR3 length: 16 residues. V lost 4 bases, J lost 5 bases, and 9 bases stayed unmatched. Germline CDR1 is SGHRS and CDR2 is YFSETQ. The CDR3 loop reads CASSDRLAGSGDTQYF. The CDR3 DNA reads TGCGCCAGCAGCGACAGACTAGCGGGGTCGGGAGATACGCAGTATTTT.